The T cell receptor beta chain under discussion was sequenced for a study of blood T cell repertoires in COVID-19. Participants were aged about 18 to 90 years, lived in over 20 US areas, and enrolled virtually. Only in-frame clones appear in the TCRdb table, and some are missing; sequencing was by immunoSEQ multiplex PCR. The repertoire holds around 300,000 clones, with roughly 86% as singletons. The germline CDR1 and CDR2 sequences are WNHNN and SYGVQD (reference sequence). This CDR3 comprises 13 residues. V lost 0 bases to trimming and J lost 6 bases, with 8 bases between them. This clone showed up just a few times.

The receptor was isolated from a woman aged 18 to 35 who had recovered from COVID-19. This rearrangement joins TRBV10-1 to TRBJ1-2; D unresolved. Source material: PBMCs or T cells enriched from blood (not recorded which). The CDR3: CASSESRVDGYTF. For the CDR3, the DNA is TGCGCCAGCAGTGAGTCGCGTGTGGATGGCTACACCTTC.